This passage covers 19 T cell receptor beta chains from one sample sequenced in a study of T cell responses to AZD1222 COVID-19 vaccine. This table comes from immunoSEQ multiplex PCR, and its TCRdb copy is limited to in-frame clones, with some not included. This table holds about 110,000 clones, about nine tenths found once. The specimen was peripheral blood, collected on day 0 of AZD1222 vaccination. The receptors here all came from an adult in good health.

This chain connects TRBV28 to TRBJ2-6, with D unclear. The CDR3 contains 16 residues. Germline lookup yields CDR1 MDHEN and CDR2 SYDVKM. Between the trimmed V and J ends, which lost 5 bases and 0 bases, there was a span of 11 bases. CDR3 nucleotides: TGTGCCAGCAGTATAAATCAACTCTCTGGGGCCAACGTCCTGACTTTC. It codes for CASSINQLSGANVLTF.

This chain uses TRBV5-1 with TRBJ2-7, with 8 bases matching TRBD1. Germline loops: CDR1 SGHRS, CDR2 YFSETQ. The CDR3 loop spans 15 amino acids. V dropped 4 bases and J dropped 0; count of bases not matched to a gene: 6. In nucleotides, the CDR3 is TGCGCCAGCAGCATTGGACAGGGTCCCTCCTACGAGCAGTACTTC. This gives the protein CASSIGQGPSYEQYF.

The V gene is TRBV5-4, the J gene TRBJ1-4; possibly TRBD1 for D (6 bases). This CDR3 has 16 amino acids. Trimming took 1 base from V and 8 from J, leaving 18 bases between them. Germline V lookup: CDR1 SGHNT, CDR2 YYREEE (reference sequence). In DNA, the CDR3 is TGTGCCAGCAGCTTGAAGTTGGGGGCGCGAGGGGAAAAACTGTTTTTT. This translates into CASSLKLGARGEKLFF.

The V call is TRBV18, the J call TRBJ2-5, with D perhaps TRBD1 (6 bases). Germline V CDR1 and CDR2: KGHSH, LQKENI. The CDR3 totals 17 residues. The V end lost 3 bases, the J end lost 4 bases, and 21 bases lay between the germline ends. CDR3 residues: CASSPTGTFLHGETQYF. The CDR3 DNA is TGTGCCAGCTCACCGACCGGGACATTTCTTCACGGAGAGACCCAGTACTTC. Together with reference TRBV18 and TRBJ2-5, the CDR3 gives the full variable domain: NAGVMQNPRHLVRRRGQEARLRCSPMKGHSHVYWYRQLPEEGLKFMVYLQKENIIDESGMPKERFSAEFPKEGPSILRIQQVVRGDSAAYFCASSPTGTFLHGETQYFGPGTRLLVL.

The rearrangement joins TRBV7-3 to TRBJ2-2, with D unclear. The CDR3 sequence is 16 residues long. V was shortened by 1 base and J by 7 bases, with 16 bases between the two germline ends. Germline CDR1 SGHTA, CDR2 FQGTGA. The chain's CDR3 is CASSLSSTAAGGELFF. CDR3 DNA: TGTGCCAGCAGCTTAAGTAGTACGGCCGCCGGCGGGGAGCTGTTTTTT.

In this sample, this clone turned up once. V gene TRBV29-1 combines with J gene TRBJ1-2, with no clear D. V was shortened by 0 bases and J by 3 bases, with 8 bases between the two germline ends. CDR1 and CDR2 from the germline V gene are SQVTM and ANQGSEA. CDR3 length equals 13 residues. The CDR3 DNA is TGCAGCGTTGAAGATAGAATGGACTATGGCTACACCTTC. It encodes CSVEDRMDYGYTF.

This chain links TRBV10-3 with TRBJ2-1; TRBD2 agrees at 7 bases. The CDR3 has 15 amino acids. The junction had 6 bases not matched to a gene; V was cut back by 0 bases and J by 7 bases. Germline lookup yields CDR1 ENHRY and CDR2 SYGVKD. The CDR3 spells CAISESRGSENEQFF. CDR3 nucleotides: TGTGCCATCAGTGAGTCACGCGGGAGTGAAAATGAGCAGTTCTTC.

In nucleotides, the CDR3 is TGTGCCAGCAGCGTAGCATCTAGCGGGACAGATACGCAGTATTTT. It encodes CASSVASSGTDTQYF. The chain uses TRBV9 and TRBJ2-3; TRBD2 matches at 8 bases. Trimming removed 0 bases from V and 3 bases from J; junction bases left unmatched: 3. The CDR3 extends over 15 amino acids. CDR1 SGDLS and CDR2 YYNGEE come from the germline V gene.

The chain couples TRBV6-2 or TRBV6-3 to TRBJ1-5; D is perhaps TRBD1 (5 bases). This CDR3 is built from 12 residues. V was cut by 4 bases and J by 9 bases, with 10 bases left in between. The germline V gene has CDR1 MNHEY and CDR2 SVGEGT. The DNA for the CDR3 is TGTGCCAGCAGTTTTCGTAGGGGGCCCCAGCATTTT. Translated, it gives CASSFRRGPQHF.

The CDR3 DNA sequence: TGTGCCAGCAGTGATACAGGGCTACCTAATGAAAAACTGTTTTTT. Protein: CASSDTGLPNEKLFF. This chain uses TRBV6-1 with TRBJ1-4, with D tentatively TRBD1 (6 bases). This CDR3 is 15 amino acids long. CDR1 is MNHNS, CDR2 SASEGT, per germline. The V and J ends lost 3 bases and 3 bases respectively, with 11 bases between them.

This clone appeared once. Other DNA sequences in this sample translate to the same CDR3. This chain links TRBV7-2 with TRBJ2-7; 12 bases are a match to TRBD2. Germline values: CDR1 SGHTA, CDR2 FQGNSA. The CDR3 has 16 amino acids. With V trimmed by 1 base and J by 6 bases, 7 bases remained unmatched. The CDR3 sequence is CASSLGGLAGGGEQYF. In DNA, the CDR3 is TGTGCCAGCAGCTTAGGGGGACTAGCGGGCGGAGGCGAGCAGTACTTC.

The sample holds a few counts of this clone. The chain joins TRBV6-2 or TRBV6-3 to TRBJ2-3, with D possibly called TRBD1 or TRBD2 (5 bases each). Trimming shortened V by 0 bases and J by 2 bases, and 15 bases separated the two germline ends. The CDR3 spans 17 residues. CDR1 and CDR2 from the germline V gene are MNHEY and SVGEGT. The CDR3 DNA sequence: TGTGCCAGCAGTTACTCTATGGGGCGGAGGAACACAGATACGCAGTATTTT. Its translation: CASSYSMGRRNTDTQYF.

The DNA for the CDR3 is TGTGCCAGCAGTTTACGCCGGAGCCAAGAGACCCAGTACTTC. Amino acids: CASSLRRSQETQYF. This chain uses TRBV6-2 or TRBV6-3 with TRBJ2-5; D is unresolved. The CDR3 is 14 amino acids. The germline gives CDR1 MNHEY, CDR2 SVGEGT. V was clipped by 4 bases and J by 1 base, with 10 bases between them.

The table lists this clone with a few counts. The rearrangement joins TRBV30 to TRBJ2-7; D call uncertain. The CDR3 is 12 residues long. V lost 2 bases and J 2 bases, leaving 7 bases between the germline ends. Looked up from germline, CDR1 is GTSNPN and CDR2 is SVGIG (reference sequence). The CDR3 DNA reads as TGTGCCTGGAGTCGGGTGACCTACGAGCAGTACTTC. It translates to CAWSRVTYEQYF.

CDR3 residues: CASSRGLAGGTIETQYF. The CDR3 DNA is TGTGCCAGTAGTAGGGGTCTGGCGGGAGGTACGATAGAGACCCAGTACTTC. The chain carries TRBV19 and TRBJ2-5; 8 nucleotides match TRBD2. The germline V gene has CDR1 LNHDA and CDR2 SQIVND (reference sequence). There are 17 residues in the CDR3. Trimming took 4 bases from V and 4 from J; bases not matched to a gene: 14.

As to this clone: The junction differs from germline at one of its ends, possibly a read error. V gene TRBV4-3 combines with J gene TRBJ2-7; the match to TRBD2 covers 9 bases. Germline V gene lookup returns CDR1 LGHNA and CDR2 YSLEER. The CDR3 extends over 13 amino acids. The DNA of the CDR3 is TGCGCCAGCAGCCAAGCCGCGGGAGGGGGATATGTTTTC. This encodes CASSQAAGGGYVF.

The V gene is TRBV28, the J gene TRBJ1-4; D possibly corresponds to TRBD1 (5 bases). The V end was cut by 5 bases, the J end by 0 bases, with 16 bases between. In germline, CDR1 is MDHEN, CDR2 SYDVKM. The CDR3 spans 17 residues. As DNA, the CDR3 is TGTGCCAGCAGTCTACGGGGCCTCACAGCAACTAATGAAAAACTGTTTTTT. Translated: CASSLRGLTATNEKLFF.

V is TRBV11-2 and J is TRBJ2-3; 7 nucleotides agree with TRBD2. Unmatched junction bases numbered 6, after V lost 7 bases and J lost 5 bases. CDR3 length: 13 amino acids. CDR1 is SGHAT, CDR2 FQNNGV, per germline. As DNA, the CDR3 is TGTGCCAGCATCCCCGGCGGGGGAGATACGCAGTATTTT. Its protein product is CASIPGGGDTQYF.

The genes are TRBV5-1 and TRBJ2-7; possibly TRBD1 for D (6 bases). Trimming took 4 bases from V and 0 from J, leaving 11 bases between them. The CDR3 runs 14 residues. Looked up from germline, CDR1 is SGHRS and CDR2 is YFSETQ. The CDR3 region has the DNA TGCGCCAGCAGCCTCTCGGACAGCTCCTACGAGCAGTACTTC. Translated, it gives CASSLSDSSYEQYF.